The next 2 T cell receptor beta chains were all read from a single sample in a study of spatial heterogeneity in lung cancer. TCRdb re-called the 5' RACE reads with MiXCR, one entry per CDR3 protein. In the table there are 15,000 to 20,000 distinct CDR3 sequences, around 5.9% of which are singletons. Time point of the sample: blood at routine non-recurrence follow-up after resection. Sequences were derived from PBMCs, sampled at follow-up. These receptors all come from a male donor with early-stage non-small cell lung cancer.

The table lists this clonotype with many counts. The rearrangement links TRBV24-1 to TRBJ2-3; TRBD2 agrees at 8 bases. In germline, CDR1 is KGHDR, CDR2 SFDVKD. The V segment lost 4 bases and the J segment 3 bases; nucleotides outside the gene matches: 14. The CDR3 contains 18 residues. The CDR3 DNA sequence: TGTGCCACCAGTGACGCAGTCCAGCGGGGGTGGGAGACAGATACGCAGTATTTT. Translating it yields CATSDAVQRGWETDTQYF.

The table lists this clonotype with many counts. The V and J genes are TRBV6-2 or TRBV6-3 and TRBJ1-1; D is possibly TRBD1 (5 bases). In germline, CDR1 is MNHEY, CDR2 SVGEGT. The CDR3 has 15 residues. The germline V and J ends were trimmed by 3 bases and 1 base, with 12 bases remaining between them. The CDR3 nucleotides are TGTGCCAGCAGTTATCGGGGGATCAGGAACACTGAAGCTTTCTTT. Translation: CASSYRGIRNTEAFF.